Below, one T cell receptor (beta chain) is given with its context. Its antigen is currently unknown. The data were taken from a study of T-cell reconstitution after alpha-beta-depleted transplantation in children. Overall study results and limits: Newly generated T cells supplied most T-cell counts and diversity one year post-transplant. By about two months after transplant, alpha-beta T cells reportedly arose from several hundred graft clones that had expanded. Some patients owed their high day-60 TCRbeta diversity to surviving recipient T cells and thymic progenitors.

Preparation of the TCRbeta library involved a method that used unique molecular identifiers. From the PCR reads, TCRdb called clonotypes with MiXCR, one entry per CDR3 protein. Found here are about 980,000 distinct CDR3 sequences, under 30% of them singletons; the top ten hold over 25%. This CDR3 is built from 16 residues. Germline V gene sequence: CDR1 SGHRS, CDR2 YFSETQ. Between the trimmed V and J ends, which lost 0 bases and 5 bases, there was a span of 17 bases. The chain employs TRBV5-1 and TRBJ1-1, with unresolved D. The TCR originated in a boy younger than two who had a stem cell transplant for SCID, so the T cells may come from the graft donor. Source: PBMCs, mostly from graft donor cells, taken 360 days after TCRalphabeta/CD19-depleted stem cell transplant. The CDR3 bases are TGCGCCAGCAGCTTGGCCGGCGGAGGGAGGTGGACTGAAGCTTTCTTT. Protein product: CASSLAGGGRWTEAFF.